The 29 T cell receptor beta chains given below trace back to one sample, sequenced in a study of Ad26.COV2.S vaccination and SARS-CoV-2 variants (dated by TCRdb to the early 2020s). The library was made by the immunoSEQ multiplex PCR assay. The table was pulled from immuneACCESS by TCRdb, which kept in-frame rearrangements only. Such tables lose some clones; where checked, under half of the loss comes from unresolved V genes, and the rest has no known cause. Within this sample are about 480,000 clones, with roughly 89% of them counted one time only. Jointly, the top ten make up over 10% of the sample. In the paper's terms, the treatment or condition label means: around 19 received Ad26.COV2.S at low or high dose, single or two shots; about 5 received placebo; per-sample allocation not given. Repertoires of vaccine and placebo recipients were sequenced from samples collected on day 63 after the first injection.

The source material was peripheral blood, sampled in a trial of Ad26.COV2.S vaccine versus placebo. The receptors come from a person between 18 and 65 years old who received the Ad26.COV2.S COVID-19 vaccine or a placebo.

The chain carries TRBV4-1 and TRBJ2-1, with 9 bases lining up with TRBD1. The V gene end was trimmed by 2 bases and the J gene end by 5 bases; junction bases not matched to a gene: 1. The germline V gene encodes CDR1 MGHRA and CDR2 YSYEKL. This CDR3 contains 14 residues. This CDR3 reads CASSQRTGDNEQFF. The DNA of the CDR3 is TGCGCCAGCAGCCAAAGGACAGGGGACAATGAGCAGTTCTTC.

For the CDR3, the DNA is TGTGCCAGCAGCCTTAGCGGGGGACTACAAGAGACCCAGTACTTC. Protein product: CASSLSGGLQETQYF. The V gene is TRBV5-6, the J gene TRBJ2-5; 9 nucleotides line up with TRBD2. Trimming removed 4 bases from V and 2 bases from J; junction bases left unmatched: 6. Germline lookup yields CDR1 SGHDT and CDR2 YYEEEE. The CDR3 length is 15 residues.

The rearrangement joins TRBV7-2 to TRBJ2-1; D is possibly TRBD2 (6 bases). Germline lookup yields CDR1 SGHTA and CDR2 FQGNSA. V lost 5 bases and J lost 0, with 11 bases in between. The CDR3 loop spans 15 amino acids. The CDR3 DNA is TGTGCCAGCAGCGCCGGGGGTAGCTCCTACAATGAGCAGTTCTTC. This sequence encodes CASSAGGSSYNEQFF.

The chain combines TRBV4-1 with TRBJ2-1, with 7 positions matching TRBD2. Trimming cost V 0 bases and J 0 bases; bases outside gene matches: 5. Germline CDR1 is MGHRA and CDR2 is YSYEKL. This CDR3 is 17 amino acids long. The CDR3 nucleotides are TGCGCCAGCAGCCAAGACGGCGGCGGGAGCTCCTACAATGAGCAGTTCTTC. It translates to CASSQDGGGSSYNEQFF.

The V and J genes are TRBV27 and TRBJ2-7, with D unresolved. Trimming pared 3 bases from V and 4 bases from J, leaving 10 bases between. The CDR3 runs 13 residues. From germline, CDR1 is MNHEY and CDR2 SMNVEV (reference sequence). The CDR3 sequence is CASSFDRTYEQYF. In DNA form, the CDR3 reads TGTGCCAGCAGTTTCGACCGAACATACGAGCAGTACTTC.

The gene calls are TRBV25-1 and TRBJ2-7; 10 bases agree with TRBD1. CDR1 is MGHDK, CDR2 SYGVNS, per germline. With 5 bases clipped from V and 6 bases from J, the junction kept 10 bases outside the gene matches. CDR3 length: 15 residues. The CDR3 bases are TGTGCCAGCAGTCGGGGACAGGGGAGGTTAAGCGAGCAGTACTTC. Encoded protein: CASSRGQGRLSEQYF.

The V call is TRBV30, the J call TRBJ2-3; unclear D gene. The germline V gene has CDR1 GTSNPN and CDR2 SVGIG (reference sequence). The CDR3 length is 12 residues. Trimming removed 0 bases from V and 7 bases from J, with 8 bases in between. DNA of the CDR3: TGTGCCTGGAGTGTACAACTGAATACGCAGTATTTT. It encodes CAWSVQLNTQYF.

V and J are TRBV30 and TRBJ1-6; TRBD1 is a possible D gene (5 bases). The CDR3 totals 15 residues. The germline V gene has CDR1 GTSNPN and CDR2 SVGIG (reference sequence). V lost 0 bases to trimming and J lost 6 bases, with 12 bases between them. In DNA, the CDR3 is TGTGCCTGGAGTGTACGGCAGGGTATTAATTCACCCCTCCACTTT. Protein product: CAWSVRQGINSPLHF.

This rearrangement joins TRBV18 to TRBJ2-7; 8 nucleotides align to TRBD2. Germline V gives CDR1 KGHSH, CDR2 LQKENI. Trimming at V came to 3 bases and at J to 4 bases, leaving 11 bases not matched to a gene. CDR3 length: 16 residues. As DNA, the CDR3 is TGTGCCAGCTCACCTCTAACCAGCGGGAGCCCTTACGAGCAGTACTTC. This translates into CASSPLTSGSPYEQYF. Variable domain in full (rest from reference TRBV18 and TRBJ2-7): NAGVMQNPRHLVRRRGQEARLRCSPMKGHSHVYWYRQLPEEGLKFMVYLQKENIIDESGMPKERFSAEFPKEGPSILRIQQVVRGDSAAYFCASSPLTSGSPYEQYFGPGTRLTVT.

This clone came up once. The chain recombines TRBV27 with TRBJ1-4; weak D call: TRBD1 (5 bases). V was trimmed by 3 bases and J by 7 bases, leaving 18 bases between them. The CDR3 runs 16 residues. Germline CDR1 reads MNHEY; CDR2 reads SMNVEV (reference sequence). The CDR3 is CASSFSPGQGSEKLFF. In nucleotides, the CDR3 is TGTGCCAGCAGTTTTTCCCCAGGACAAGGAAGTGAAAAACTGTTTTTT.

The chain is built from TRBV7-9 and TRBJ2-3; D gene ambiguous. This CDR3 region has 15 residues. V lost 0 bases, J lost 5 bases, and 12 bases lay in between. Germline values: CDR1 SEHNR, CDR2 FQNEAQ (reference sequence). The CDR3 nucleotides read TGTGCCAGCAGCTTAGCGCTGGGCGGACGAGATACGCAGTATTTT. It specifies CASSLALGGRDTQYF. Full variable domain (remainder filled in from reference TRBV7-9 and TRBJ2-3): DTGVSQNPRHKITKRGQNVTFRCDPISEHNRLYWYRQTLGQGPEFLTYFQNEAQLEKSRLLSDRFSAERPKGSFSTLEIQRTEQGDSAMYLCASSLALGGRDTQYFGPGTRLTVL.

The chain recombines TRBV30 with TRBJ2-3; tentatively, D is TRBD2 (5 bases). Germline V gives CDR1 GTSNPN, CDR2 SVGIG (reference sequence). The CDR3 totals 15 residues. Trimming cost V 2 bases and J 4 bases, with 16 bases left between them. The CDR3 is CAWSRGGSWADTQYF. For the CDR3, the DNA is TGTGCCTGGAGTCGGGGTGGTAGCTGGGCAGATACGCAGTATTTT.

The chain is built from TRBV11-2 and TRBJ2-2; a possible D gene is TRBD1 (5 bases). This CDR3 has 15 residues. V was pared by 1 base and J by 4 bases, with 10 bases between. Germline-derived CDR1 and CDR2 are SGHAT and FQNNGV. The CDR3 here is CASSLVRQGTGELFF. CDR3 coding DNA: TGTGCCAGCAGCTTAGTCCGGCAGGGCACCGGGGAGCTGTTTTTT.

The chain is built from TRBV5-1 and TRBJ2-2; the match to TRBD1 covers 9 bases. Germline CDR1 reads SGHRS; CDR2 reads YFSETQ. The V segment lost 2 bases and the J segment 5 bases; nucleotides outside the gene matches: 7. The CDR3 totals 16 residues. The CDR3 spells CASSFNRGRGTGELFF. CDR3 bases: TGCGCCAGCAGCTTTAACAGGGGGCGAGGTACCGGGGAGCTGTTTTTT.

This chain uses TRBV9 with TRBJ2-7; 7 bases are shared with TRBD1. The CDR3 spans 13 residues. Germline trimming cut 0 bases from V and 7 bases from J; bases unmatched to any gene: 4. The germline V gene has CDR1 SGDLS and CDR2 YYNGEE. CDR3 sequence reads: CASSVEGAREQYF. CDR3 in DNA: TGTGCCAGCAGCGTAGAGGGGGCGCGGGAGCAGTACTTC.

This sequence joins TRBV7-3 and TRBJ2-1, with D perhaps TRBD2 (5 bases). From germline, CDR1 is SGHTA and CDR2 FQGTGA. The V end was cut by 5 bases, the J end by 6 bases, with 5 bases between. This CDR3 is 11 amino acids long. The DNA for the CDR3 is TGTGCCAGCAGCGCGGGCAATGAGCAGTTCTTC. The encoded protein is CASSAGNEQFF.

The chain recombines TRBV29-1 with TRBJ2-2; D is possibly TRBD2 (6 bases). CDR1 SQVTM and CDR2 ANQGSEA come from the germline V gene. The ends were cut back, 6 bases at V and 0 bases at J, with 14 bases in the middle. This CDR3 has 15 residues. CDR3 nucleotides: TGCAGCGTGGGGGGACCGATATCGAACACCGGGGAGCTGTTTTTT. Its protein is CSVGGPISNTGELFF.

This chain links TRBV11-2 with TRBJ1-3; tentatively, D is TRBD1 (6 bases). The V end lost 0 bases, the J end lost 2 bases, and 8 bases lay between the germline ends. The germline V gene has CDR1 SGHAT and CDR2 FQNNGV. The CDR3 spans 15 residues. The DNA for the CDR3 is TGTGCCAGCAGCTTAGAAGGGGGACCTGGAAACACCATATATTTT. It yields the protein CASSLEGGPGNTIYF.

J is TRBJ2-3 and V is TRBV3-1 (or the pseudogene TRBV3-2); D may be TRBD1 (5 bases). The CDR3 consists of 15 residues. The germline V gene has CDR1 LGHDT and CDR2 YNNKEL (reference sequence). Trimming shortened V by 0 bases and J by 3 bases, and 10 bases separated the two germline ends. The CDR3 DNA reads TGTGCCAGCAGCCAAGAAGTGCGGACAACAGATACGCAGTATTTT. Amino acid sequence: CASSQEVRTTDTQYF.

The CDR3 reads CASSLGGNVNQPQHF. The CDR3 nucleotides read TGCGCCAGCAGCTTGGGTGGGAACGTCAATCAGCCCCAGCATTTT. This sequence joins TRBV5-1 and TRBJ1-5, with D hard to call. The CDR3 is made up of 15 amino acids. V lost 0 bases, J lost 3 bases, and 10 bases lay in between. CDR1 is SGHRS and CDR2 is YFSETQ in the germline V gene.

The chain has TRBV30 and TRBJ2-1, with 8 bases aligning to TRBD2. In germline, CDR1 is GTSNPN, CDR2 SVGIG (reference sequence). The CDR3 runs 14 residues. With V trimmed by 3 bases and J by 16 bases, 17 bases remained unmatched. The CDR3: CAWRAPNGRDVEFF. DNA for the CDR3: TGTGCCTGGAGGGCCCCCAACGGGAGGGATGTGGAATTCTTC.

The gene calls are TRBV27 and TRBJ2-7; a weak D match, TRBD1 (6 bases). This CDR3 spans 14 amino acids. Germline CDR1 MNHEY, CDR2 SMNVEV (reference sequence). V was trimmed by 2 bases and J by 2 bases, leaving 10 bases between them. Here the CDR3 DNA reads TGTGCCAGCAGTTTAAGGGGGTCACCCTACGAGCAGTACTTC. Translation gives CASSLRGSPYEQYF.

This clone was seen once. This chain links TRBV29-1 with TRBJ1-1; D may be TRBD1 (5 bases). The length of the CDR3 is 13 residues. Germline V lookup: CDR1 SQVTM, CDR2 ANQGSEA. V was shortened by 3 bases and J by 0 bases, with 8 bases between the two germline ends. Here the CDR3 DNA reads TGCAGCGTTGATTCAGGGCTGAACACTGAAGCTTTCTTT. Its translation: CSVDSGLNTEAFF.

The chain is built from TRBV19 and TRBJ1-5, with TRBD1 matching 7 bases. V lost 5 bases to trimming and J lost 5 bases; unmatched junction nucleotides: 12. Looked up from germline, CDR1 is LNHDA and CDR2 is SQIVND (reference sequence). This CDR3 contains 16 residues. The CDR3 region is CASSPRFRQGHQPQHF. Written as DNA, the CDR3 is TGTGCCAGTAGTCCCCGATTTCGACAGGGTCATCAGCCCCAGCATTTT.

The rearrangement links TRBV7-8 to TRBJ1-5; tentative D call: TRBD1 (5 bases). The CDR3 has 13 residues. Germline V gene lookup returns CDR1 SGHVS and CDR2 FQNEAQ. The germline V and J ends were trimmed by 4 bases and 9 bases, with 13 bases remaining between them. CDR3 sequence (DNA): TGTGCCAGCAGCTCGGGGGACCTGGGGCCCCAGCATTTT. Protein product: CASSSGDLGPQHF.

CDR3 DNA sequence: TGCGCCAGCAGCCTTAGCGGGGGCTACACCGGGGAGCTGTTTTTT. Its protein is CASSLSGGYTGELFF. The chain recombines TRBV5-1 with TRBJ2-2, with 9 nucleotides matching TRBD2. The germline gives CDR1 SGHRS, CDR2 YFSETQ. V trimming: 4 bases; J trimming: 3 bases; junction bases outside the gene matches: 4. CDR3 length: 15 residues.

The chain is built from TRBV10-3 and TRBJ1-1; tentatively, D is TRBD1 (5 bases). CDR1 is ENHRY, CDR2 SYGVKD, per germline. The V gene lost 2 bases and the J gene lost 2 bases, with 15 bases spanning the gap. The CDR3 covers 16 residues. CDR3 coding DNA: TGTGCCATCAGTGAGGGGAGTGGGGGAATTAACACTGAAGCTTTCTTT. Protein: CAISEGSGGINTEAFF.

CDR3 nucleotides: TGTGCCAGCAGCGGCTCACAGGGCCGCTCTTCACCCCTCCACTTT. The encoded protein is CASSGSQGRSSPLHF. The chain couples TRBV9 to TRBJ1-6; TRBD1 is a possible D gene (6 bases). Deletions cut 3 bases from V and 9 bases from J, with 16 bases between. CDR3 size: 15 residues. Per germline, CDR1 SGDLS and CDR2 YYNGEE.

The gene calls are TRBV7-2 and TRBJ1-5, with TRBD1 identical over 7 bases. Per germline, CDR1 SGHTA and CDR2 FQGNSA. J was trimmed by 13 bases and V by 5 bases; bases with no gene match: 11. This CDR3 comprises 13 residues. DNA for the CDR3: TGTGCCAGCAGCCCCCGACAGGGCCAAATACAGCATTTT. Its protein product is CASSPRQGQIQHF.